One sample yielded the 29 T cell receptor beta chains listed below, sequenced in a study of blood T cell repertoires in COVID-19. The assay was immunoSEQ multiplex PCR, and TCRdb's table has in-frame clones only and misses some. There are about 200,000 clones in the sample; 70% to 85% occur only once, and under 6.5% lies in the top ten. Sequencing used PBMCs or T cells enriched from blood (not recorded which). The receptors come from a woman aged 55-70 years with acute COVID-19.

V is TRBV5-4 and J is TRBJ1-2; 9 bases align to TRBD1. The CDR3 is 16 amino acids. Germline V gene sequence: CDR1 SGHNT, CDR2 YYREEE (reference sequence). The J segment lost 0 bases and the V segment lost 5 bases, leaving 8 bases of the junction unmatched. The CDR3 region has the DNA TGTGCCAGCAGTTCCGACAGGGGGATTACTAACTATGGCTACACCTTC. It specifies CASSSDRGITNYGYTF.

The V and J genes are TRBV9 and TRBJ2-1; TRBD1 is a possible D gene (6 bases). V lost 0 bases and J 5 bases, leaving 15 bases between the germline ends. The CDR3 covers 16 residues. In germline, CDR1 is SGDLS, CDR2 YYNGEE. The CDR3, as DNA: TGTGCCAGCAGCGTAGAAGTATCGGACAGACACAATGAGCAGTTCTTC. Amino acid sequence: CASSVEVSDRHNEQFF.

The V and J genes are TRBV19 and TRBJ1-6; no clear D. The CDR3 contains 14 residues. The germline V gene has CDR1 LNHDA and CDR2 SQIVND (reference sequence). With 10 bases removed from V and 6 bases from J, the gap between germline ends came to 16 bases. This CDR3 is CATARSLLNSPLHF. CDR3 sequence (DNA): TGTGCCACCGCAAGGAGTTTACTTAATTCACCCCTCCACTTT.

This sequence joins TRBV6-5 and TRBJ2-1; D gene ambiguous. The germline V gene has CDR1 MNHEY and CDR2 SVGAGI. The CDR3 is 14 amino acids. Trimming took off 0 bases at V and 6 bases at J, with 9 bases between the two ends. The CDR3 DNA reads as TGTGCCAGCAGTTACTCGTACACGGGCAATGAGCAGTTCTTC. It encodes CASSYSYTGNEQFF.

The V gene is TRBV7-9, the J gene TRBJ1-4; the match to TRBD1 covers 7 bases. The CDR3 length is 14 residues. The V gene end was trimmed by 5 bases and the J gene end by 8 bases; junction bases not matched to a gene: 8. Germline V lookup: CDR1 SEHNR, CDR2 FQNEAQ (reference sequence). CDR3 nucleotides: TGTGCCAGCAGCCGAGGGGGCGAGCAGGAAAAACTGTTTTTT. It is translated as CASSRGGEQEKLFF.

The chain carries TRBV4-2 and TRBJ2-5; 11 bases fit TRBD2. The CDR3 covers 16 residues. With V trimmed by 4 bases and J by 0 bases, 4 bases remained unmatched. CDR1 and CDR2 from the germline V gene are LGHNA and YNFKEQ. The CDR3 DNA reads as TGTGCCAGCAGCCTCCAACTAGCGGGGGACCAAGAGACCCAGTACTTC. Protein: CASSLQLAGDQETQYF.

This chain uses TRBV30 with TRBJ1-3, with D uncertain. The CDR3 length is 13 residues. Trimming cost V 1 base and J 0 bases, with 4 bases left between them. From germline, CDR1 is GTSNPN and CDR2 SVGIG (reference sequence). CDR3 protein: CAWSGSSGNTIYF. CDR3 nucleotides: TGTGCCTGGAGTGGGAGCTCTGGAAACACCATATATTTT.

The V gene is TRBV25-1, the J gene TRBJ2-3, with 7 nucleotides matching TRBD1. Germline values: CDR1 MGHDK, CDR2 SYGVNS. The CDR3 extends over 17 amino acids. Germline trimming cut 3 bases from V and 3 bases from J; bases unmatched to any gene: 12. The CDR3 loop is CASSDPRTGISTDTQYF. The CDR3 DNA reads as TGTGCCAGCAGTGACCCTCGGACAGGTATTAGTACAGATACGCAGTATTTT. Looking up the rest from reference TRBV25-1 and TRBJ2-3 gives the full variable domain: EADIYQTPRYLVIGTGKKITLECSQTMGHDKMYWYQQDPGMELHLIHYSYGVNSTEKGDLSSESTVSRIRTEHFPLTLESARPSHTSQYLCASSDPRTGISTDTQYFGPGTRLTVL.

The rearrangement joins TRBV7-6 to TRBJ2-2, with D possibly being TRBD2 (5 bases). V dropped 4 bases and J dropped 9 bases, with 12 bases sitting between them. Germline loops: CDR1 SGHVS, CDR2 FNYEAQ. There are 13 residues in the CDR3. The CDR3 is CASSSSRGRELFF. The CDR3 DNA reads TGTGCCAGCAGCTCCAGCCGAGGGAGGGAGCTGTTTTTT.

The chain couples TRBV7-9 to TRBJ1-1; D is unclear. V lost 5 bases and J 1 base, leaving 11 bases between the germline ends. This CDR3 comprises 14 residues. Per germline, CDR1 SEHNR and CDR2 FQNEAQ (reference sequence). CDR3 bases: TGTGCCAGCAGCCAAACCGCCAGGAACACTGAAGCTTTCTTT. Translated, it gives CASSQTARNTEAFF.

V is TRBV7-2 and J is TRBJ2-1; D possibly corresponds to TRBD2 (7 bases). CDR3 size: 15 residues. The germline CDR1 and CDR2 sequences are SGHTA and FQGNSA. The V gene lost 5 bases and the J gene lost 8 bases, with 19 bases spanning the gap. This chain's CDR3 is CASSPAFGGGHEQFF. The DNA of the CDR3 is TGTGCCAGCAGCCCCGCTTTCGGCGGGGGCCATGAGCAGTTCTTC.

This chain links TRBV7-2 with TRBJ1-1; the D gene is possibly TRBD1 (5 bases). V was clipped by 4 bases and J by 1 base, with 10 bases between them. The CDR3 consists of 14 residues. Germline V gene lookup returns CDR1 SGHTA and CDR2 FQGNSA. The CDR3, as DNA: TGTGCCAGCAGCTCAGACAGCTCGAACACTGAAGCTTTCTTT. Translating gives CASSSDSSNTEAFF.

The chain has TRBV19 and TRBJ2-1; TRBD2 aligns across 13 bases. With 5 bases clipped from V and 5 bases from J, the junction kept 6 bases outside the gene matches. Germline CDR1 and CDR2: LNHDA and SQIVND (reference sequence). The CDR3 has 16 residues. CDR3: CASSSPGLAGDNEQFF. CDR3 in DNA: TGTGCCAGTAGTTCCCCCGGACTAGCGGGGGACAATGAGCAGTTCTTC.

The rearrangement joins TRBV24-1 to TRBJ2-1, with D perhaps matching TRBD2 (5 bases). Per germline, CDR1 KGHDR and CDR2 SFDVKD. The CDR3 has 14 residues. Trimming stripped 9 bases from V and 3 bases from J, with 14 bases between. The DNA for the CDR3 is TGTGCCACCGGATTTCGGGGAAACTACAATGAGCAGTTCTTC. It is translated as CATGFRGNYNEQFF.

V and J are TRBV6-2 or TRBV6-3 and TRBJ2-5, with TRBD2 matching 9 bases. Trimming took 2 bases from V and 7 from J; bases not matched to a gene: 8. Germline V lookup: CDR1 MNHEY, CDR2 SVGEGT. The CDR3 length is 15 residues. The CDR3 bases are TGTGCCAGCAGTTACGGGTCTAGCGGGACGGTGACCCAGTACTTC. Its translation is CASSYGSSGTVTQYF.

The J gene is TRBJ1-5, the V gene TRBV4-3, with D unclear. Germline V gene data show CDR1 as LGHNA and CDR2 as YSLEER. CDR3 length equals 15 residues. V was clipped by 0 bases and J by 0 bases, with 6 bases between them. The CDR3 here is CASSQDPYSNQPQHF. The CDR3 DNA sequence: TGCGCCAGCAGCCAAGACCCGTATAGCAATCAGCCCCAGCATTTT.

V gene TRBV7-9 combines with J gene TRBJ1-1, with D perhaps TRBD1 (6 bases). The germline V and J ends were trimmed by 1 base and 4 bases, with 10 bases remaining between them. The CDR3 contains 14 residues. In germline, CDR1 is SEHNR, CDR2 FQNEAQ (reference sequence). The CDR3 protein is CASSLEGGSTEAFF. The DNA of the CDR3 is TGTGCCAGCAGCTTAGAAGGGGGAAGCACTGAAGCTTTCTTT.

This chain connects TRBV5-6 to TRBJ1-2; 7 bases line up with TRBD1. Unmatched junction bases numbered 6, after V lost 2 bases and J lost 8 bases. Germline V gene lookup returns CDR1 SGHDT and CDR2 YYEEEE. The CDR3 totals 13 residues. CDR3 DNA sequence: TGTGCCAGCAGCTTTTCCAGGGGGGAAGGCTACACCTTC. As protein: CASSFSRGEGYTF.

This CDR3 is CASSLGAGGFSDSNQPQHF. The CDR3 DNA sequence: TGTGCCAGCAGCTTAGGAGCAGGGGGTTTTTCGGATAGCAATCAGCCCCAGCATTTT. V and J are TRBV7-6 and TRBJ1-5, with TRBD1 matching 7 bases. Germline assignment: CDR1 SGHVS and CDR2 FNYEAQ. There are 19 residues in the CDR3. The ends lost 1 base at V and 0 bases at J; junction bases unmatched: 12.

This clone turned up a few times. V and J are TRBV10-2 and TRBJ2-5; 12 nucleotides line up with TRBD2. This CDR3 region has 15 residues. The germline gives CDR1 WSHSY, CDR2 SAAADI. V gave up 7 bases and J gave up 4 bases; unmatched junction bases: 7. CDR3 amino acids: CASNLAGGAAETQYF. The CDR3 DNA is TGCGCCAGCAACCTAGCGGGAGGGGCGGCAGAGACCCAGTACTTC.

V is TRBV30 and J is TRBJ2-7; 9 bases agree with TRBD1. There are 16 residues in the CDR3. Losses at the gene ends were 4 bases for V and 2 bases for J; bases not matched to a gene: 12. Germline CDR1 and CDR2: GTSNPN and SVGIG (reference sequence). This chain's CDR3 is CAWTLKQGAGTYEQYF. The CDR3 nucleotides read TGTGCCTGGACACTTAAACAGGGGGCCGGCACCTACGAGCAGTACTTC.

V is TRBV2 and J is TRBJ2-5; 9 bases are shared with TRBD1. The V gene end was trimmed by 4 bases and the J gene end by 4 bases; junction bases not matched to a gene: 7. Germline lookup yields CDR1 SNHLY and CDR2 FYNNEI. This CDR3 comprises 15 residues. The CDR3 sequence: CASSVQGAQGETQYF. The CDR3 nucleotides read TGTGCCAGCAGTGTACAGGGGGCGCAAGGAGAGACCCAGTACTTC.

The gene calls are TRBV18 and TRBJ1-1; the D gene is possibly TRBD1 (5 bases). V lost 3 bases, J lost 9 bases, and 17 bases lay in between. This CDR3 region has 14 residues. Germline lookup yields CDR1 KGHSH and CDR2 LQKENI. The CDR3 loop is CASSPSQGLTQAFF. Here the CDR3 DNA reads TGTGCCAGCTCACCTAGTCAGGGATTGACTCAAGCTTTCTTT. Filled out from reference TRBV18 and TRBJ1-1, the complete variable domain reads NAGVMQNPRHLVRRRGQEARLRCSPMKGHSHVYWYRQLPEEGLKFMVYLQKENIIDESGMPKERFSAEFPKEGPSILRIQQVVRGDSAAYFCASSPSQGLTQAFFGQGTRLTVV.

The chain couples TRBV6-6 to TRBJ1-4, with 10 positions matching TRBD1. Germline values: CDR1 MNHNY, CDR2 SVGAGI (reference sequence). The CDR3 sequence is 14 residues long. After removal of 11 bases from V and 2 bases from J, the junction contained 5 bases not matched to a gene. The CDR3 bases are TGTGCCTCTTGGGGACAGGGGACTAATGAAAAACTGTTTTTT. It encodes CASWGQGTNEKLFF.

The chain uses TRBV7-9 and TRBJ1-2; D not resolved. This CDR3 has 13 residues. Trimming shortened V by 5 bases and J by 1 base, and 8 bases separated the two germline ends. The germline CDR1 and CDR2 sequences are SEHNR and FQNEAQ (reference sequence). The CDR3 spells CASSIRGNYGYTF. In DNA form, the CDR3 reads TGTGCCAGCAGCATTCGGGGTAACTATGGCTACACCTTC.

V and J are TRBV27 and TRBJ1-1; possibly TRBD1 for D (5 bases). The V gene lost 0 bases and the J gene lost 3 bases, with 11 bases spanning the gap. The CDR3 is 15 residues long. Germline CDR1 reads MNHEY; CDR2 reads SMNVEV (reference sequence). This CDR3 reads CASSLSGGVHTEAFF. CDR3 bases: TGTGCCAGCAGTTTATCGGGGGGTGTTCACACTGAAGCTTTCTTT.

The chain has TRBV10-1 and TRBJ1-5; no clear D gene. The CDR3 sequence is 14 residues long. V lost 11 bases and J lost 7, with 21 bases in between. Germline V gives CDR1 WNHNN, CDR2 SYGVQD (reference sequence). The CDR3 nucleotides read TGCGCCCGCCATGGTTTGAGGGAAGGACAGCCCCAGCATTTT. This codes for CARHGLREGQPQHF.

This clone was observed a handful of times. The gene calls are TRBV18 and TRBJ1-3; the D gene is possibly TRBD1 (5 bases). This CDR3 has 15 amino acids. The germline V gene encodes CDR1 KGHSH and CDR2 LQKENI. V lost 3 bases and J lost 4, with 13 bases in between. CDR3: CASSPAGNGGNTIYF. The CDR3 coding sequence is TGTGCCAGCTCACCGGCAGGGAACGGCGGAAACACCATATATTTT.

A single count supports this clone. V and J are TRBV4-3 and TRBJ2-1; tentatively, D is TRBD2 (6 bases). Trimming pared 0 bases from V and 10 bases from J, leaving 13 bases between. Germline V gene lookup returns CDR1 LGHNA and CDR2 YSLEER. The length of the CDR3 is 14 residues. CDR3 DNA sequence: TGCGCCAGCAGCCAAGATCCTGCCGGGGGAGAGCAGTTCTTC. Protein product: CASSQDPAGGEQFF.